These 9 T cell receptor beta chains were sequenced from one sample in a study of metastatic and nonmetastatic thyroid tumors. TCRdb re-processed the PCR reads through MiXCR. This sample carries tens of thousands of clones, roughly a fifth of them seen once, and the ten largest clones take about 4%. Thyroid surgery took place with no prior treatment in any patient. The sample consisted of blood. These receptors all stem from a male donor with papillary thyroid cancer or a benign thyroid nodule (not recorded which). Some clones in this sample may be carry-over from other donors' samples.

This clone was observed many times. The V gene is TRBV28, the J gene TRBJ2-2; D perhaps matches TRBD2 (6 bases). From germline, CDR1 is MDHEN and CDR2 SYDVKM. Deletions cut 5 bases from V and 4 bases from J, with 17 bases between. The CDR3 loop spans 16 amino acids. The chain's CDR3 is CASSIQLVGGTGELFF. The CDR3 region has the DNA TGTGCCAGCAGTATCCAACTAGTGGGGGGCACCGGGGAGCTGTTTTTT. The entire variable domain, with the rest obtained from reference TRBV28 and TRBJ2-2, is as follows: DVKVTQSSRYLVKRTGEKVFLECVQDMDHENMFWYRQDPGLGLRLIYFSYDVKMKEKGDIPEGYSVSREKKERFSLILESASTNQTSMYLCASSIQLVGGTGELFFGEGSRLTVL.

This clone was seen ten or more times. The V call is TRBV6-1, the J call TRBJ1-2; the D is unclear. This CDR3 has 13 residues. V gave up 2 bases and J gave up 8 bases, with 12 bases separating them. Germline CDR1 and CDR2: MNHNS and SASEGT. In DNA form, the CDR3 reads TGTGCCAGCAGTGAATGGCCCGAATCCGGCTACACCTTC. This sequence encodes CASSEWPESGYTF.

The sample holds many counts of this clone. V gene TRBV11-3 combines with J gene TRBJ2-3; TRBD2 matches 10 bases. The CDR3 extends over 17 amino acids. CDR1 and CDR2 (germline): SGHNT, YENEEA. V trimming: 1 base; J trimming: 2 bases; junction bases outside the gene matches: 6. This chain's CDR3 is CASSLGGAGGYTDTQYF. CDR3 DNA: TGTGCCAGCAGCTTAGGGGGAGCGGGGGGGTACACAGATACGCAGTATTTT.

The V call is TRBV28, the J call TRBJ1-1, with D possibly being TRBD1 (5 bases). V lost 10 bases, J lost 11 bases, and 26 bases lay in between. Germline assignment: CDR1 MDHEN and CDR2 SYDVKM. The CDR3 totals 14 residues. In DNA form, the CDR3 reads TGTGCCAACATCTTACAGTGGGGGAGGGAATCGGCTTTCTTT. Protein sequence: CANILQWGRESAFF.

V gene TRBV24-1 combines with J gene TRBJ1-6, with 12 nucleotides matching TRBD1. The CDR3 contains 21 residues. The germline V gene has CDR1 KGHDR and CDR2 SFDVKD. Germline trimming cut 1 base from V and 4 bases from J; bases unmatched to any gene: 13. CDR3 DNA: TGTGCCACCAGTGATTTAAGGCTCACAGGGACAGGGGGCGCTTATAATTCACCCCTCCACTTT. This encodes CATSDLRLTGTGGAYNSPLHF.

J is TRBJ1-1 and V is TRBV20-1; TRBD1 matches 7 bases. V lost 5 bases and J lost 5; bases outside the gene matches: 8. Per germline, CDR1 DFQATT and CDR2 SNEGSKA (reference sequence). This CDR3 is built from 13 residues. CDR3 coding DNA: TGCAGTGCTTTAGCCGACAGGGAAACTGAAGCTTTCTTT. It translates to CSALADRETEAFF.

This clone was seen more than once but under ten times. The junction departs from germline at one end; a sequencing error may be responsible. The genes are TRBV27 and TRBJ2-7; a weak D match, TRBD2 (6 bases). Per germline, CDR1 MNHEY and CDR2 SMNVEV (reference sequence). This CDR3 has 13 residues. The CDR3 loop reads CASRGCGTYERYF. Written as DNA, the CDR3 is TGTGCCAGCAGGGGCTGCGGGACCTACGAGCGGTACTTC.

Remarks on this clone: The DNA is omitted, as the CDR3 cannot be located on it reliably, and the CDR3 follows TCRdb's listing. The CDR3 protein is CCVRRDRDVSPLHF. The chain has TRBV20-1 and TRBJ1-6; the table's D call of TRBD1 was not tested on the DNA. 14 amino acids form the CDR3, both terminal residues included. Looked up from germline, CDR1 is DFQATT and CDR2 is SNEGSKA (reference sequence).

This clone has ten or more counts. J is TRBJ1-6 and V is TRBV27; possibly TRBD1 for D (5 bases). V dropped 3 bases and J dropped 4 bases, with 10 bases sitting between them. The CDR3 length is 15 residues. Germline loops: CDR1 MNHEY, CDR2 SMNVEV (reference sequence). CDR3 region: CASSFSGPYNSPLHF. CDR3 sequence (DNA): TGTGCCAGCAGTTTTTCGGGACCTTATAATTCACCCCTCCACTTT.